These T cell receptor beta chains were read from a single sample in a study of cytomegalovirus exposure and HLA in healthy donors. The method was immunoSEQ multiplex PCR; TCRdb's version includes in-frame clones alone and lacks a portion of them. In all, the sample yields roughly 39,000 clones. Sequences were obtained from PBMCs. These TCRs come from a man aged 30 to 39 in good health and CMV-seronegative. The CDR3 runs from the conserved cysteine through the conserved F or W. The D gene is left open where the match is weak.

d_call j_call v_call cdr3_nt cdr3_aa
- TRBJ1-2 TRBV30 TGTGCCTGGACCCACTGGGCAGGGAACTATGGCTACACCTTC CAWTHWAGNYGYTF
TRBD1 TRBJ2-7 TRBV7-2 TGTGCCAGCAGCTTTGACAGGGGGACCAACGAGCAGTACTTC CASSFDRGTNEQYF
- TRBJ2-1 TRBV29-1 TGCAGCGTTGAGCGGGTCGGTGGGAATGAGCAGTTCTTC CSVERVGGNEQFF
- TRBJ2-7 TRBV7-3 TGTGCCAGCAGCTTAAATCGGGCAGGGGACGAGCAGTACTTC CASSLNRAGDEQYF
- TRBJ1-4 TRBV18 TGTGCCAGCTCACCGGGGCAGGATGAAAAACTGTTTTTT CASSPGQDEKLFF
TRBD2 TRBJ2-1 TRBV5-1 TGCGCCAGCAGTGGAATAGCGGGAGGTGGTGAGCAGTTCTTC CASSGIAGGGEQFF
- TRBJ2-2 TRBV6-5 TGTGCCAGCAGTGTCGGACTAAGGAACACCGGGGAGCTGTTTTTT CASSVGLRNTGELFF
TRBD1 TRBJ1-2 TRBV5-1 TGCGCCAGCAGCTCAAGGGGACAGGGCTATGGCTACACCTTC CASSSRGQGYGYTF
TRBD2 TRBJ2-1 TRBV29-1 TGCAGCGTCACCGGGACTAGCGGGAGTATGGTAAATGAGCAGTTCTTC CSVTGTSGSMVNEQFF
- TRBJ2-3 TRBV5-1 TGCGCCAGCAGCTTGGGTAGTAGGAGTGGCACAGATACGCAGTATTTT CASSLGSRSGTDTQYF
- TRBJ1-5 TRBV4-2 TGTGCCAGCAGCCAACCCCCGGACAGTTATAGCAATCAGCCCCAGCATTTT CASSQPPDSYSNQPQHF
TRBD1 TRBJ2-7 TRBV5-6 TGTGCCAGCAGCCGGGACAGAACCTACGAGCAGTACTTC CASSRDRTYEQYF
- TRBJ1-3 TRBV5-4 TGTGCCAGCAGCCCCAAGGGGGGAAACACCATATATTTT CASSPKGGNTIYF
- TRBJ1-6 TRBV4-3 TGCGCCAGCAGCCAGCACAGAGTTTCACCCCTCCACTTT CASSQHRVSPLHF
TRBD1 TRBJ1-2 TRBV27 TGTGCCAGCAGTTTACACAGGGGGTCGCCTCACTATGGCTACACCTTC CASSLHRGSPHYGYTF
- TRBJ2-7 TRBV4-3 TGCGCCAGCAGCCAAGATTGGGGCCACGAGCAGTACTTC CASSQDWGHEQYF
TRBD1 TRBJ1-1 TRBV29-1 TGCAGCGTGGAGGGGACAGGTGGTTTGAACACTGAAGCTTTCTTT CSVEGTGGLNTEAFF
TRBD1 TRBJ2-7 TRBV27 TGTGCCAGCAGTCCCGGGACAGGCCTTGGGGACGAGCAGTACTTC CASSPGTGLGDEQYF
TRBD2 TRBJ2-7 TRBV5-1 TGCGCCAGCAGCTTGGCTTCTAGCGGGAGGGCCTACGAGCAGTACTTC CASSLASSGRAYEQYF
TRBD1 TRBJ1-1 TRBV29-1 TGCAGCGTACGACAGGGAGTGAACACTGAAGCTTTCTTT CSVRQGVNTEAFF
TRBD1 TRBJ2-7 TRBV16 TGTGCCAGCAGCCGAATGACAGGGGGTGCCTCCTACGAGCAGTACTTC CASSRMTGGASYEQYF
TRBD1 TRBJ1-2 TRBV4-3 TGCGCCAGCAGCCAACTGAACCTGGGACAGGGGGCTGATGGCTACACCTTC CASSQLNLGQGADGYTF
- TRBJ1-1 TRBV2 TGTGCCAGCAGTGGGGGCGGGGGGCCAGAAGCTTTCTTT CASSGGGGPEAFF
- TRBJ1-6 TRBV7-2 TGTGCCAGCAGCTGGCAGGTCCAAAATTCACCCCTCCACTTT CASSWQVQNSPLHF
- TRBJ1-5 TRBV6-5 TGTGCCAGCAGCCCCCGGGACAATCAGCCCCAGCATTTT CASSPRDNQPQHF
- TRBJ1-4 TRBV15 TGTGCCACCAGCAGAGATATGCAGGGCTGGGCTGAAAAACTGTTTTTT CATSRDMQGWAEKLFF
TRBD1 TRBJ2-2 TRBV4-3 TGCGCCAGCAGCCATCGTCCGGGACAGGGGGCGGGCACCGGGGAGCTGTTTTTT CASSHRPGQGAGTGELFF
TRBD1 TRBJ2-1 TRBV7-9 TGTGCCAGCAGCACCCTCCAACAGGGGGCGCTTCATGGAGAGCAGTTCTTC CASSTLQQGALHGEQFF
- TRBJ2-7 TRBV11-2 TGTGCCAGCAGCTTCCTGGGAGAGGAGGCAAATGAGCAGTACTTC CASSFLGEEANEQYF
TRBD1 TRBJ1-2 TRBV4-3 TGCGCCAGCAGCCAACGGACAGGTGCCCACTATGGCTACACCTTC CASSQRTGAHYGYTF
- TRBJ2-1 TRBV27 TGTGCCAGCCTAAAAAACAATGAGCAGTTCTTC CASLKNNEQFF
- TRBJ2-7 TRBV6-1 TGTGCCAGCAGTGAACAAACAGGCTCGTACTTC CASSEQTGSYF
TRBD2 TRBJ2-7 TRBV7-2 TGTGCCAGCAGCTTAGGGCTAGCGGGAGCCTACGAGCAGTACTTC CASSLGLAGAYEQYF
- TRBJ1-4 TRBV29-1 TGCAGCGTTGAAATAAGGGAACTAGGGGAAAAACTGTTTTTT CSVEIRELGEKLFF
TRBD1 TRBJ1-2 TRBV4-1 TGCGCCAGCAGTTGGGCACAGGGGGATGGCTACACCTTC CASSWAQGDGYTF
TRBD1 TRBJ1-2 TRBV18 TGTGCCAGCTCACCACTACAGGGGGCTAACTATGGCTACACCTTC CASSPLQGANYGYTF
- TRBJ1-1 TRBV13 TGTGCCAGCAGCGGATCGGGGAACACTGAAGCTTTCTTT CASSGSGNTEAFF
- TRBJ2-3 TRBV19 TGTGCCAGTAGCCCATCAGGAGATACGCAGTATTTT CASSPSGDTQYF
TRBD1 TRBJ2-7 TRBV7-9 TGTGCCAGCAGCCGCTCCGGGACAGAGACCTACGAGCAGTACTTC CASSRSGTETYEQYF
TRBD2 TRBJ2-1 TRBV6-5 TGTGCCAGCAGTAACGGGGGGGAGCAGTTCTTC CASSNGGEQFF
- TRBJ1-1 TRBV29-1 TGCAGCGTACTTCAGGGCGTGGGTGAAGATTTCTTT CSVLQGVGEDFF
TRBD1 TRBJ2-7 TRBV5-6 TGTGCCAGCAGCGGTCCGGGACAGCGGTACCTCTTC CASSGPGQRYLF
- TRBJ2-7 TRBV6-4 TGTGCCAGCAGGAGAAGGGGATCCTACGAGCAGTACTTC CASRRRGSYEQYF
TRBD1 TRBJ1-5 TRBV6-5 TGTGCCAGCACCTCCGGACAGGGTTCACAGCCCCAGCATTTT CASTSGQGSQPQHF